These 30 T cell receptor beta chains came from one sample sequenced in a study of beta chain features in type 1 diabetes. All of the isolated RNA was reverse transcribed, so expressed TCRB transcripts were sequenced. Profiled with immunoSEQ multiplex PCR; TCRdb holds only in-frame clones, not every one. The table records hundreds of thousands of clones, about 14% of them present only once. The sequencing sample was made of naive CD4+ T cells from blood. The receptors here all came from a man younger than 40 in good health.

This chain uses TRBV7-9 with TRBJ1-2; TRBD1 matches 7 bases. The CDR3 spans 12 residues. V was pared by 10 bases and J by 4 bases, with 6 bases of the junction left unmatched. Germline V CDR1 and CDR2: SEHNR, FQNEAQ (reference sequence). The CDR3 loop is CATSSGGYGYTF. Written as DNA, the CDR3 is TGTGCCACCTCGTCAGGGGGCTATGGCTACACCTTC.

This clone has just a few counts. V usage is TRBV1 and J usage is TRBJ2-5; no DNA check was done on the table's D call, TRBD2. TRBV1 is a pseudogene. There are 15 residues in the CDR3. The CDR3 loop is CTSSQDRLAEETQYF. CDR3 bases: TGCACCAGCAGCCAAGATAGGCTAGCGGAAGAGACCCAGTACTTC.

The chain is built from TRBV30 and TRBJ2-7; D uncertain. The CDR3 sequence is 15 residues long. V shed 2 bases and J shed 5 bases, with 19 bases lying between them. Germline CDR1 reads GTSNPN; CDR2 reads SVGIG (reference sequence). CDR3 residues: CAWSLRRLRNHEQYF. In DNA form, the CDR3 reads TGTGCCTGGAGTCTGCGGCGGCTTAGAAACCACGAGCAGTACTTC.

This clone was found a few times. The genes are TRBV4-1 and TRBJ2-1; maybe TRBD2 (7 bases). The germline CDR1 and CDR2 sequences are MGHRA and YSYEKL. The CDR3 spans 18 residues. Trimming shortened V by 1 base and J by 0 bases, and 16 bases separated the two germline ends. CDR3 loop: CASSQGRGGRASYNEQFF. As DNA, the CDR3 is TGCGCCAGCAGCCAAGGTCGCGGGGGCAGGGCCTCCTACAATGAGCAGTTCTTC.

This clone has only a few counts. This chain links TRBV30 with TRBJ2-5, with D possibly called TRBD1 or TRBD2 (5 bases each). CDR1 is GTSNPN, CDR2 SVGIG, per germline (reference sequence). The V gene lost 0 bases and the J gene lost 2 bases, with 16 bases spanning the gap. The CDR3 covers 16 residues. This chain's CDR3 is CAWSVRRDYRQETQYF. The CDR3 region has the DNA TGTGCCTGGAGTGTACGGCGAGACTACAGGCAAGAGACCCAGTACTTC.

CDR3 in amino acids: CSVRPGTDTQYF. The CDR3 nucleotides read TGCAGCGTTCGGCCTGGCACAGATACGCAGTATTTT. The chain recombines TRBV29-1 with TRBJ2-3; D is undetermined. With 5 bases removed from V and 1 base from J, the gap between germline ends came to 7 bases. This CDR3 region has 12 residues. CDR1 SQVTM and CDR2 ANQGSEA come from the germline V gene.

This clone was seen a handful of times. V usage is TRBV6-1 and J usage is TRBJ1-4; no firm D call. Germline-derived CDR1 and CDR2 are MNHNS and SASEGT. V was shortened by 5 bases and J by 4 bases, with 14 bases between the two germline ends. The CDR3 extends over 15 amino acids. The CDR3 reads CASSPNGRRNEKLFF. The CDR3, as DNA: TGTGCCAGCAGTCCCAACGGACGGCGTAATGAAAAACTGTTTTTT.

This clone has a single count. This chain links TRBV5-1 with TRBJ2-5; D is perhaps TRBD1 (5 bases). The CDR3 runs 14 residues. Germline CDR1 is SGHRS and CDR2 is YFSETQ. Trimming stripped 1 base from V and 6 bases from J, with 13 bases between. The chain's CDR3 is CASSLSQGRKTQYF. CDR3 coding DNA: TGCGCCAGCAGCTTGTCGCAGGGTCGGAAGACCCAGTACTTC.

The gene calls are TRBV6-1 and TRBJ2-7; unclear D gene. CDR3 length: 13 residues. CDR1 MNHNS and CDR2 SASEGT come from the germline V gene. Between the trimmed V and J ends, which lost 8 bases and 9 bases, there was a span of 20 bases. This CDR3 reads CASREVGSAPQYV. For the CDR3, the DNA is TGTGCCAGCCGCGAGGTGGGCAGCGCTCCGCAGTACGTC.

About this clone: This sample includes further DNA sequences coding for the same CDR3. The V and J genes are TRBV30 and TRBJ1-4, with D possibly TRBD1 on 5 matching bases. Germline CDR1 and CDR2: GTSNPN and SVGIG (reference sequence). The V end lost 1 base, the J end lost 8 bases, and 8 bases lay between the germline ends. CDR3 length equals 12 residues. The CDR3 DNA reads TGTGCCTGGAGTGCCTCAGGGGAAAAACTGTTTTTT. Protein: CAWSASGEKLFF.

This chain links TRBV6-1 with TRBJ2-1; D is tentatively TRBD1 or TRBD2 (6 bases each). Germline CDR1 reads MNHNS; CDR2 reads SASEGT. The CDR3 is 15 residues long. V dropped 11 bases and J dropped 4 bases, with 21 bases sitting between them. CDR3 bases: TGTGCCGCGCCGGAAGGGGGGCTAGGTTACAATGAGCAGTTCTTC. Protein product: CAAPEGGLGYNEQFF.

This clone was detected only a few times. The chain joins TRBV7-9 to TRBJ2-2; D may be TRBD2 (6 bases). Germline CDR1 SEHNR, CDR2 FQNEAQ (reference sequence). This CDR3 contains 14 residues. Trimming shortened V by 3 bases and J by 4 bases, and 9 bases separated the two germline ends. The CDR3 DNA follows: TGTGCCAGCAGCTTGCTAGCGAGCACCGGGGAGCTGTTTTTT. It translates to CASSLLASTGELFF.

The chain has TRBV4-3 and TRBJ1-3; D remains ambiguous. Germline CDR1 reads LGHNA; CDR2 reads YSLEER. The CDR3 is 14 residues long. V dropped 4 bases and J dropped 6 bases, with 13 bases sitting between them. In DNA form, the CDR3 reads TGCGCCAGCAGCCGAGCGGGGTTCGAAAACACCATATATTTT. Translating it yields CASSRAGFENTIYF.

The gene calls are TRBV2 and TRBJ2-7, with 15 bases matching TRBD2. The CDR3 runs to 17 residues. V lost 7 bases, J lost 0 bases, and 7 bases stayed unmatched. Germline V CDR1 and CDR2: SNHLY, FYNNEI. CDR3 region: CASTPGLAGGLSYEQYF. CDR3 sequence (DNA): TGTGCCAGCACCCCGGGACTAGCGGGGGGACTCTCCTACGAGCAGTACTTC.

The rearrangement joins TRBV7-9 to TRBJ2-3, with 9 bases that match TRBD2. Germline loops: CDR1 SEHNR, CDR2 FQNEAQ (reference sequence). The CDR3 consists of 14 residues. Trimming took 5 bases from V and 6 from J; bases not matched to a gene: 6. The CDR3 reads CASSPGTSFDTQYF. The CDR3 nucleotides read TGTGCCAGCAGCCCCGGGACTAGCTTCGATACGCAGTATTTT.

The rearrangement joins TRBV5-1 to TRBJ2-7; 7 nucleotides agree with TRBD1. The ends lost 3 bases at V and 2 bases at J; junction bases unmatched: 14. Per the germline V gene, CDR1 is SGHRS and CDR2 is YFSETQ. The CDR3 loop spans 17 amino acids. The CDR3 nucleotides are TGCGCCAGCAGCTACAACAGGGGTACAGGGAAAACCTACGAGCAGTACTTC. Its translation is CASSYNRGTGKTYEQYF.

J is TRBJ2-3 and V is TRBV7-2; 8 bases map to TRBD2. CDR1 is SGHTA and CDR2 is FQGNSA in the germline V gene. V shed 5 bases and J 3 bases; nucleotides not matched to a gene: 10. The CDR3 runs to 16 residues. CDR3 in amino acids: CASSQIAGRGTDTQYF. The DNA of the CDR3 is TGTGCCAGCAGCCAAATAGCGGGGCGGGGAACAGATACGCAGTATTTT.

The chain couples TRBV7-2 to TRBJ2-7; 9 positions agree with TRBD2. V lost 1 base and J lost 1; bases outside the gene matches: 11. The CDR3 consists of 18 residues. From germline, CDR1 is SGHTA and CDR2 FQGNSA. The DNA for the CDR3 is TGTGCCAGCAGCTTAGTAGGGGAAGGAGCGGGAGGTTCCTACGAGCAGTACGTC. It is translated as CASSLVGEGAGGSYEQYV.

In its sample, this clone was seen a few times. J is TRBJ1-2 and V is TRBV10-3; unclear D gene. Trimming shortened V by 3 bases and J by 0 bases, and 11 bases separated the two germline ends. The CDR3 totals 15 residues. Germline V gene lookup returns CDR1 ENHRY and CDR2 SYGVKD. CDR3 region: CAISESWVANYGYTF. The CDR3 DNA sequence: TGTGCCATCAGTGAATCTTGGGTAGCTAACTATGGCTACACCTTC.

This clone was counted a few times. The chain is built from TRBV4-3 and TRBJ2-4; D may match TRBD1 or TRBD2 (6 bases each). The germline V gene has CDR1 LGHNA and CDR2 YSLEER. The CDR3 loop spans 15 amino acids. The V and J ends lost 0 bases and 6 bases respectively, with 12 bases between them. The CDR3: CASSQEGGSGNIQYF. CDR3 nucleotide sequence: TGCGCCAGCAGCCAAGAAGGGGGGTCGGGAAACATTCAGTACTTC.

This clone has just a few counts. V gene TRBV29-1 combines with J gene TRBJ2-7; the D gene is possibly TRBD2 (6 bases). This CDR3 has 12 amino acids. Trimming removed 5 bases from V and 0 bases from J, with 8 bases in between. Germline V gives CDR1 SQVTM, CDR2 ANQGSEA. CDR3 protein: CSVKTSSYEQYV. In DNA form, the CDR3 reads TGCAGCGTTAAGACTAGCTCCTACGAGCAGTACGTC.

This clone came up a few times. The chain recombines TRBV7-9 with TRBJ1-1, with D maybe TRBD1 (6 bases). Looked up from germline, CDR1 is SEHNR and CDR2 is FQNEAQ (reference sequence). V was shortened by 11 bases and J by 0 bases, with 10 bases between the two germline ends. The CDR3 length is 12 residues. The CDR3 region is CAGGQLNTEAFF. The DNA for the CDR3 is TGTGCCGGCGGACAGTTGAACACTGAAGCTTTCTTT.

This clone was seen only a few times. The genes are TRBV9 and TRBJ2-1, with D uncertain. From germline, CDR1 is SGDLS and CDR2 YYNGEE. V was trimmed by 0 bases and J by 4 bases, leaving 5 bases between them. The CDR3 runs to 13 residues. The CDR3 spells CASSVVHYNEQFF. For the CDR3, the DNA is TGTGCCAGCAGCGTAGTTCATTACAATGAGCAGTTCTTC.

V usage is TRBV7-3 and J usage is TRBJ2-3; 13 positions agree with TRBD2. The V gene's germline CDR1 is SGHTA and CDR2 FQGTGA. Germline trimming cut 5 bases from V and 4 bases from J; bases unmatched to any gene: 9. The CDR3 contains 17 residues. The CDR3 DNA follows: TGTGCCAGCAGCCGAACGACTAGCGGGAGGTGGGCAGATACGCAGTATTTT. The encoded protein is CASSRTTSGRWADTQYF.

This clone was observed a handful of times. V usage is TRBV7-9 and J usage is TRBJ2-1; D is possibly TRBD2 (5 bases). Germline CDR1 and CDR2: SEHNR and FQNEAQ (reference sequence). The CDR3 length is 15 residues. V lost 2 bases to trimming and J lost 0 bases, with 8 bases between them. CDR3 DNA sequence: TGTGCCAGCAGCTTAAGGGAGCTCTCCTACAATGAGCAGTTCTTC. Its translation: CASSLRELSYNEQFF.

This clone was found many times. The chain links TRBV7-9 to TRBJ2-5, with D possibly being TRBD2 (6 bases). Trimming removed 11 bases at V and 4 bases at J, with 17 bases between. This CDR3 is 13 amino acids long. The germline CDR1 and CDR2 sequences are SEHNR and FQNEAQ (reference sequence). CDR3 nucleotide sequence: TGTGCCGGCGGCATGGGAGGAGGAGAGACCCAGTACTTC. Protein sequence: CAGGMGGGETQYF.

This clone showed up just a few times. The chain recombines TRBV9 with TRBJ2-6, with D hard to call. CDR3 length: 17 amino acids. The germline gives CDR1 SGDLS, CDR2 YYNGEE. Trimming left V 4 bases short and J 3 bases short, with 17 bases between. In DNA, the CDR3 is TGTGCCAGCAGCCCCCCCTTAAATAAATATGGGGCCAACGTCCTGACTTTC. This sequence encodes CASSPPLNKYGANVLTF.

This clone was seen only a few times. The rearrangement links TRBV5-1 to TRBJ1-6; D remains ambiguous. The length of the CDR3 is 15 residues. Trimming took 0 bases from V and 5 from J, leaving 9 bases between them. The germline V gene encodes CDR1 SGHRS and CDR2 YFSETQ. CDR3 DNA: TGCGCCAGCAGCTTGGAGAGCCCTGATAATTCACCCCTCCACTTT. It codes for CASSLESPDNSPLHF.

The chain recombines TRBV27 with TRBJ2-4, with TRBD2 identical over 8 bases. V was clipped by 2 bases and J by 0 bases; unmatched bases: 6. The CDR3 spans 17 residues. The germline V gene has CDR1 MNHEY and CDR2 SMNVEV (reference sequence). The CDR3 spells CASSLSWGLGAKNIQYF. CDR3 DNA: TGTGCCAGCAGTTTAAGTTGGGGACTAGGAGCCAAAAACATTCAGTACTTC.

The chain links TRBV30 to TRBJ2-7, with TRBD1 matching over 8 bases. This CDR3 is built from 13 residues. Germline CDR1 and CDR2: GTSNPN and SVGIG (reference sequence). The CDR3 is CAGSAQTGVEQYV. Written as DNA, the CDR3 is TGTGCCGGGAGTGCGCAGACAGGGGTTGAGCAGTACGTC.